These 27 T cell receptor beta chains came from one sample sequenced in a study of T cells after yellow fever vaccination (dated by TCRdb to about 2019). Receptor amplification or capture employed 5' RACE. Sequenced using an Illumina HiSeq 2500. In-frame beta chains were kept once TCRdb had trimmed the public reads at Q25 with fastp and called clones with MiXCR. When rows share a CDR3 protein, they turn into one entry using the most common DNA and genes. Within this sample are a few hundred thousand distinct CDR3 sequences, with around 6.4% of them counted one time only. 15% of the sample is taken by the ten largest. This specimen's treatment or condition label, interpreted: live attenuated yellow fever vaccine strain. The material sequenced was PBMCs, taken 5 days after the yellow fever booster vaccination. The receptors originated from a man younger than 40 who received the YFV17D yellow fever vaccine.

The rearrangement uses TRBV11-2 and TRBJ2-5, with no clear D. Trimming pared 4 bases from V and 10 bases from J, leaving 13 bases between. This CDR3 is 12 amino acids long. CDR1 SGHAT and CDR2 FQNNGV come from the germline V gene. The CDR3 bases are TGTGCCAGCAGCTCGATGGTCGGGTACCAGTACTTC. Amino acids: CASSSMVGYQYF. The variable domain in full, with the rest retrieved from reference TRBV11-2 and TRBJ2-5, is EAGVAQSPRYKIIEKRQSVAFWCNPISGHATLYWYQQILGQGPKLLIQFQNNGVVDDSQLPKDRFSAERLKGVDSTLKIQPAKLEDSAVYLCASSSMVGYQYFGPGTRLLVL.

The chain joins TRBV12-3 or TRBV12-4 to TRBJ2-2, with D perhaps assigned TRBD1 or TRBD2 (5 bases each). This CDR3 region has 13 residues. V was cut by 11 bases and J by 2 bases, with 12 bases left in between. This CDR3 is CAQGSGNTGELFF. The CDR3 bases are TGTGCCCAGGGTTCGGGAAACACCGGGGAGCTGTTTTTT.

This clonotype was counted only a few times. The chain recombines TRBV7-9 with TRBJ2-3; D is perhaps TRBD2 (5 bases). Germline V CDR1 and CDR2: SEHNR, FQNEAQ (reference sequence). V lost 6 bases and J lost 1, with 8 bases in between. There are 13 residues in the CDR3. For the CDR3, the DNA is TGTGCCAGCAGTCATAGCGGCACAGATACGCAGTATTTT. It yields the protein CASSHSGTDTQYF.

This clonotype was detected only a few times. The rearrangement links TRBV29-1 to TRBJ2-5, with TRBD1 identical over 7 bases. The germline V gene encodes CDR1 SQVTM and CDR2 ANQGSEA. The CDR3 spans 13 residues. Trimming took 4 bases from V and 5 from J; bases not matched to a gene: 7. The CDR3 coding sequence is TGCAGCGTTGGGGACAGTCCCTGGGAGACCCAGTACTTC. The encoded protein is CSVGDSPWETQYF.

The CDR3 spells CASSSSGGTSYEQYF. CDR3 nucleotide sequence: TGTGCCAGCAGCTCATCAGGGGGTACTTCCTACGAGCAGTACTTC. This sequence joins TRBV5-5 and TRBJ2-7; 7 nucleotides align to TRBD1. CDR1 SGHKS and CDR2 YYEKEE come from the germline V gene (reference sequence). The V gene end was trimmed by 3 bases and the J gene end by 1 base; junction bases not matched to a gene: 7. This CDR3 contains 15 residues.

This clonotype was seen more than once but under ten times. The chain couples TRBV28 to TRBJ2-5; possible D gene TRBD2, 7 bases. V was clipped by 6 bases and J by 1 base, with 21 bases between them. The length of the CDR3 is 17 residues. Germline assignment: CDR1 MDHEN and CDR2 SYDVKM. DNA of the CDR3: TGTGCCAGCAGCCCCCTGGGAGGGACACGAGCCCAAGAGACCCAGTACTTC. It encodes CASSPLGGTRAQETQYF.

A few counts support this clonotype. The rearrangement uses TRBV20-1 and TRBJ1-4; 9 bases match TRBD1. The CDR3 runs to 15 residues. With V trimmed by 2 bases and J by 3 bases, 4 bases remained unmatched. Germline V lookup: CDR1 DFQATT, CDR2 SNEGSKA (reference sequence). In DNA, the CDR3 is TGCAGTGCTAGAAGGGACAGGGTTTCTAATGAAAAACTGTTTTTT. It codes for CSARRDRVSNEKLFF.

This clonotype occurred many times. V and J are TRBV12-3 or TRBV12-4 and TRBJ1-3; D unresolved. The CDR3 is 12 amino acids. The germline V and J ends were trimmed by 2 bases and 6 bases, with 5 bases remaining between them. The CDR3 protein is CASSLTANTIYF. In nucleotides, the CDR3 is TGTGCCAGCAGTTTAACGGCAAACACCATATATTTT.

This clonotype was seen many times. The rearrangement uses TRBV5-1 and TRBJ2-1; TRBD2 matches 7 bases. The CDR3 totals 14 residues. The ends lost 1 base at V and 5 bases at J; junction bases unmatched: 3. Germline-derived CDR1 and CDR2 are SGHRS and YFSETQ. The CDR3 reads CASSLRRENNEQFF. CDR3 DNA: TGCGCCAGCAGCTTGAGGCGGGAGAACAATGAGCAGTTCTTC.

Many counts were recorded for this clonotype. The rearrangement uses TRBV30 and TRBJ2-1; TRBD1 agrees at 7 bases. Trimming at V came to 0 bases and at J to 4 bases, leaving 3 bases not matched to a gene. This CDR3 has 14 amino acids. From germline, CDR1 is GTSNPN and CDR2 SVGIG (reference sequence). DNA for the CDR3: TGTGCCTGGAGTGTGAAGGGGGCGTACAATGAGCAGTTCTTC. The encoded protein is CAWSVKGAYNEQFF.

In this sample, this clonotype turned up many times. The CDR3 here is CASSSLRGLYEQYF. CDR3 DNA: TGTGCCAGCAGTTCTCTCAGGGGGCTATACGAGCAGTACTTC. This chain links TRBV27 with TRBJ2-7, with TRBD1 matching 8 bases. This CDR3 comprises 14 residues. Germline CDR1 is MNHEY and CDR2 is SMNVEV (reference sequence). V lost 4 bases, J lost 4 bases, and 6 bases stayed unmatched.

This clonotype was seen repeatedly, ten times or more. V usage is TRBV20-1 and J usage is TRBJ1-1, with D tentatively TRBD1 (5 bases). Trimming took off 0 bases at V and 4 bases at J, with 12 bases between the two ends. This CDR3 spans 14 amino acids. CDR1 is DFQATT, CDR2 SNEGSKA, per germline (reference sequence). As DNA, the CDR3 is TGCAGTGCTAGAGAGAGGGGCCGAGGCACTGAAGCTTTCTTT. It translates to CSARERGRGTEAFF.

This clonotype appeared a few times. The CDR3 nucleotides are TGCAGTGCGGACCTAGCGGGAGATGGCGAGCAGTACTTC. Its protein is CSADLAGDGEQYF. This chain joins TRBV20-1 and TRBJ2-7; 10 bases agree with TRBD2. The CDR3 is made up of 13 amino acids. V trimming: 6 bases; J trimming: 6 bases; junction bases outside the gene matches: 8. Germline CDR1 is DFQATT and CDR2 is SNEGSKA (reference sequence).

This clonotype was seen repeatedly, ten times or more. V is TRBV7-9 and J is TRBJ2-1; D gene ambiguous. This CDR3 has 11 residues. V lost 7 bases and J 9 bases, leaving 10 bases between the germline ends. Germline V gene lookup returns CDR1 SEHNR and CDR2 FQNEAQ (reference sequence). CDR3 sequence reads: CASTLSSEQFF. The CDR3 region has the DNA TGTGCCAGCACCCTCAGTAGTGAGCAGTTCTTC.

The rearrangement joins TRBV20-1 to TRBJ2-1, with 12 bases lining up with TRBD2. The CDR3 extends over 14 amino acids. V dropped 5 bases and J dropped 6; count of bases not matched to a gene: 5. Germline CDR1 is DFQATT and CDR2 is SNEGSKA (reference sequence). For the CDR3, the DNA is TGCAGTGCTCCGACTAGCGGGAGTCCCAATGAGCAGTTCTTC. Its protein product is CSAPTSGSPNEQFF.

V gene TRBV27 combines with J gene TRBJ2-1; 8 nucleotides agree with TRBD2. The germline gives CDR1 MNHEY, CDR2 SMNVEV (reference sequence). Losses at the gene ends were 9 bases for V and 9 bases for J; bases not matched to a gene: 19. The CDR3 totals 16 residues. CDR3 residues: CASSQSSGSFVSEQFF. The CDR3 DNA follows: TGTGCCAGTTCCCAATCCAGCGGGAGTTTTGTCTCTGAGCAGTTCTTC.

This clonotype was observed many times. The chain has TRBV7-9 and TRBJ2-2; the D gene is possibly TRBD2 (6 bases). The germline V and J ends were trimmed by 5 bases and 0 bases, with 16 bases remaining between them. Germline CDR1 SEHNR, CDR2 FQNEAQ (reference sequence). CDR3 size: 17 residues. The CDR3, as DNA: TGTGCCAGCAGCCCCCCATATAGCGGAGCGAACACCGGGGAGCTGTTTTTT. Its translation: CASSPPYSGANTGELFF.

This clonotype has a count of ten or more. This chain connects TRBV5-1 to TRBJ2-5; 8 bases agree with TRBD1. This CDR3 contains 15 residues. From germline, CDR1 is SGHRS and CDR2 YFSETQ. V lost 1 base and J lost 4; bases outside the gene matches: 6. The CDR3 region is CASSLFGQGRETQYF. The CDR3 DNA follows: TGCGCCAGCAGCTTGTTTGGACAGGGCCGAGAGACCCAGTACTTC.

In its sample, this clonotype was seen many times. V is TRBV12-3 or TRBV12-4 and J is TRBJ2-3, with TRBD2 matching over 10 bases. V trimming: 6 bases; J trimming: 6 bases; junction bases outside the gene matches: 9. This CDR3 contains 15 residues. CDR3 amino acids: CASSPLAGVGDTQYF. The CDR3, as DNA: TGTGCCAGCAGCCCGCTAGCGGGAGTAGGGGATACGCAGTATTTT.

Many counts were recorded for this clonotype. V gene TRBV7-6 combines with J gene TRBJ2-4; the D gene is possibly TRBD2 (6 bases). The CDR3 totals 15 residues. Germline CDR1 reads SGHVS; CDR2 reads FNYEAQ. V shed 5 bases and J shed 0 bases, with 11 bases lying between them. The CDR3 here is CASSPIAEAKNIQYF. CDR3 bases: TGTGCCAGCAGCCCCATAGCGGAAGCCAAAAACATTCAGTACTTC.

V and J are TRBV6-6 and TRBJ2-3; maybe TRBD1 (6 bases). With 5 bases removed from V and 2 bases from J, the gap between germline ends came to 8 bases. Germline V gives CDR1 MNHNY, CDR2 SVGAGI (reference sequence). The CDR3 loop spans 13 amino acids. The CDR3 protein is CASSRDITDTQYF. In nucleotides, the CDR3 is TGTGCCAGCAGTCGGGACATCACAGATACGCAGTATTTT.

Here the CDR3 DNA reads TGTGCCAGCAGTCCAGCCCCACTAGCGGGGCCGGGGTACGGGGAGCTGTTTTTT. Its translation: CASSPAPLAGPGYGELFF. V usage is TRBV27 and J usage is TRBJ2-2; TRBD2 matches at 10 bases. V lost 5 bases, J lost 7 bases, and 16 bases stayed unmatched. Germline V gives CDR1 MNHEY, CDR2 SMNVEV (reference sequence). This CDR3 has 18 amino acids.

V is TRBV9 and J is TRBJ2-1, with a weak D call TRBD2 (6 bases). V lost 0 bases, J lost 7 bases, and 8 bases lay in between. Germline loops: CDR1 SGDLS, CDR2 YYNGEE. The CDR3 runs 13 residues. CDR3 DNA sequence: TGTGCCAGCAGCGTAGGCGGGACGAATGAGCAGTTCTTC. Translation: CASSVGGTNEQFF.

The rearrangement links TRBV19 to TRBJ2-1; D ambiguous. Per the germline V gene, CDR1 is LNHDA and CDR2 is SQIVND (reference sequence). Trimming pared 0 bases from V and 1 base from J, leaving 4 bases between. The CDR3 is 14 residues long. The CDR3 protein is CASSIESSYNEQFF. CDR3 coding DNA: TGTGCCAGTAGTATAGAAAGTTCCTACAATGAGCAGTTCTTC.

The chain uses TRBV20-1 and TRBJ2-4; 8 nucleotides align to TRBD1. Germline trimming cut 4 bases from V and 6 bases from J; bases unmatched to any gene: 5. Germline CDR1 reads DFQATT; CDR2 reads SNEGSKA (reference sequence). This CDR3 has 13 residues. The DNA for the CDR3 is TGCAGTGCTAACTTACAGGGGGGAAACATTCAGTACTTC. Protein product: CSANLQGGNIQYF.

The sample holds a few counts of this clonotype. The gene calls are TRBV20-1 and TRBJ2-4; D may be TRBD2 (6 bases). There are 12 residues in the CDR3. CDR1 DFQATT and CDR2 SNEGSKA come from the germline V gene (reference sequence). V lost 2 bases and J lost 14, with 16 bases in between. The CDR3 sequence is CSARITRGPKYF. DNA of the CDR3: TGCAGTGCTAGAATTACGCGGGGACCGAAGTACTTC.

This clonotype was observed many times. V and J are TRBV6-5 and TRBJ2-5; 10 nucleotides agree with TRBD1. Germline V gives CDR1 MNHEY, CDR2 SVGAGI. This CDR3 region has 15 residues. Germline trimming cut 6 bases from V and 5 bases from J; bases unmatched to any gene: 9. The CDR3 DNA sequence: TGTGCCAGCAGAAACGGGGACAGGGGTTGGGAGACCCAGTACTTC. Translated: CASRNGDRGWETQYF.